Presented here are 12 T cell receptor beta chains from one specimen sequenced in a study of cytomegalovirus exposure and HLA in healthy donors. A multiplex PCR was run with 60 Vbeta primers and 13 Jbeta primers. The assay was immunoSEQ multiplex PCR, and TCRdb's table has in-frame clones only and misses some. The sample shows about 200,000 clones, over 9.5% of them seen only once. The sequenced sample was PBMCs. The receptor source for this set is a man over 45 in good health and CMV-seropositive.

The chain carries TRBV4-3 and TRBJ2-3, with TRBD2 matching over 8 bases. The CDR3 runs 16 residues. J lost 2 bases, V lost 4 bases, and 8 bases had no gene match. Per the germline V gene, CDR1 is LGHNA and CDR2 is YSLEER. DNA for the CDR3: TGCGCCAGCAGCCCCCGGGGAGCGGGGGACACAGATACGCAGTATTTT. It encodes CASSPRGAGDTDTQYF.

There are a few counts of this clone. V and J are TRBV11-2 and TRBJ1-5; D is perhaps TRBD1 (5 bases). Trimming took off 4 bases at V and 3 bases at J, with 7 bases between the two ends. The germline gives CDR1 SGHAT, CDR2 FQNNGV. This CDR3 comprises 13 residues. This CDR3 reads CASSSGLNQPQHF. As DNA, the CDR3 is TGTGCCAGCAGCTCGGGACTCAATCAGCCCCAGCATTTT.

The sample holds a few counts of this clone. This chain connects TRBV11-2 to TRBJ2-5; TRBD2 agrees at 12 bases. Germline lookup yields CDR1 SGHAT and CDR2 FQNNGV. J lost 5 bases, V lost 5 bases, and 9 bases had no gene match. The CDR3 spans 16 residues. The CDR3 region has the DNA TGTGCCAGCAGCCAGAGACTAGCGGGGGTAGGGGAGACCCAGTACTTC. This encodes CASSQRLAGVGETQYF.

The V and J genes are TRBV27 and TRBJ2-1; 11 bases align to TRBD2. V trimming: 5 bases; J trimming: 1 base; junction bases outside the gene matches: 4. The CDR3 contains 16 residues. Per the germline V gene, CDR1 is MNHEY and CDR2 is SMNVEV (reference sequence). The CDR3 loop reads CASSTLAGGSYNEQFF. In nucleotides, the CDR3 is TGTGCCAGCAGTACCCTAGCGGGGGGTTCCTACAATGAGCAGTTCTTC.

V gene TRBV7-2 combines with J gene TRBJ2-2; unclear D gene. The CDR3 is 12 amino acids. The germline V and J ends were trimmed by 8 bases and 7 bases, with 11 bases remaining between them. Germline loops: CDR1 SGHTA, CDR2 FQGNSA. CDR3 amino acids: CASGPYNGELFF. Here the CDR3 DNA reads TGTGCCAGCGGGCCGTACAACGGGGAGCTGTTTTTT.

The chain recombines TRBV5-4 with TRBJ2-5, with D possibly being TRBD1 (7 bases). CDR3 length equals 15 residues. Trimming took off 0 bases at V and 6 bases at J, with 15 bases between the two ends. CDR1 is SGHNT and CDR2 is YYREEE in the germline V gene (reference sequence). The CDR3 is CASSLEGGGGQTQYF. The CDR3 region has the DNA TGTGCCAGCAGCTTGGAAGGAGGGGGCGGACAGACCCAGTACTTC.

The chain links TRBV18 to TRBJ2-3, with 7 bases identical to TRBD1. This CDR3 is 16 amino acids long. Germline CDR1 is KGHSH and CDR2 is LQKENI. The V segment lost 3 bases and the J segment 2 bases; nucleotides outside the gene matches: 8. DNA of the CDR3: TGTGCCAGCTCACCCGAGGGGACAGTGCCCACAGATACGCAGTATTTT. This gives the protein CASSPEGTVPTDTQYF.

The rearrangement uses TRBV19 and TRBJ2-6; D is unresolved. The V end lost 7 bases, the J end lost 1 base, and 5 bases lay between the germline ends. The CDR3 sequence is 13 residues long. Germline assignment: CDR1 LNHDA and CDR2 SQIVND (reference sequence). Written as DNA, the CDR3 is TGTGCCAGTACCGTTTCTGGGGCCAACGTCCTGACTTTC. Its protein is CASTVSGANVLTF. Full variable domain (remainder filled in from reference TRBV19 and TRBJ2-6): DGGITQSPKYLFRKEGQNVTLSCEQNLNHDAMYWYRQDPGQGLRLIYYSQIVNDFQKGDIAEGYSVSREKKESFPLTVTSAQKNPTAFYLCASTVSGANVLTFGAGSRLTVL.

This chain joins TRBV11-2 and TRBJ2-5; 8 bases match TRBD2. This CDR3 has 17 amino acids. With V trimmed by 0 bases and J by 4 bases, 10 bases remained unmatched. Germline V lookup: CDR1 SGHAT, CDR2 FQNNGV. CDR3 DNA sequence: TGTGCCAGCAGCTTAGATAATCTAGCGGGCTTAAGAGAGACCCAGTACTTC. This translates into CASSLDNLAGLRETQYF.

V and J are TRBV6-5 and TRBJ2-3, with 8 nucleotides matching TRBD2. This CDR3 has 15 residues. Trimming at V came to 3 bases and at J to 2 bases, leaving 4 bases not matched to a gene. The germline V gene has CDR1 MNHEY and CDR2 SVGAGI. CDR3 region: CASSYKAGDTDTQYF. The CDR3 nucleotides read TGTGCCAGCAGTTATAAAGCGGGGGACACAGATACGCAGTATTTT.

This clone came up once. This chain joins TRBV7-9 and TRBJ1-1; D perhaps matches TRBD1 (5 bases). CDR3 size: 14 residues. Per the germline V gene, CDR1 is SEHNR and CDR2 is FQNEAQ (reference sequence). Trimming took off 1 base at V and 0 bases at J, with 6 bases between the two ends. The CDR3 spells CASSLGQLNTEAFF. The CDR3 coding sequence is TGTGCCAGCAGCTTAGGACAGCTGAACACTGAAGCTTTCTTT.

CDR3 amino acids: CATSRDHQANQPQHF. The CDR3 nucleotides read TGTGCCACCAGCAGAGATCACCAAGCCAATCAGCCCCAGCATTTT. The J gene is TRBJ1-5, the V gene TRBV15; D is undetermined. CDR1 is LNHNV, CDR2 YYDKDF, per germline (reference sequence). This CDR3 comprises 15 residues. Trimming pared 0 bases from V and 3 bases from J, leaving 9 bases between.